What follows is one T cell receptor (beta chain) and its context. The source of the sample is a study of blood T cell repertoires in COVID-19. Study in general: Italy, Spain and the United States were the sources of the convalescent and acute COVID-19 samples.

Individuals aged about 18 to 90 years were recruited from some 26 US areas. Assignment of participants to cohorts was predicated upon participant-reported clinical history. Original handling: Counts of nucleated cells, estimated from reference gene primer amplification, were obtained. Produced via immunoSEQ multiplex PCR; TCRdb's table is partial and in-frame only. V, J and clone size are those of that table, while D and trimming were read from the DNA. Here the sample spans 400,000 or so clones, 88% being singletons. The sequencing input was PBMCs or T cells enriched from blood (not recorded which). The TCR was taken from a woman in her forties with acute COVID-19.

CDR3 loop: CASSVDSRVNTEAFF. The CDR3 DNA reads as TGTGCCAGTAGTGTGGACAGTAGGGTGAACACTGAAGCTTTCTTT. The genes are TRBV19 and TRBJ1-1; D perhaps matches TRBD1 (6 bases). V lost 5 bases to trimming and J lost 0 bases, with 13 bases between them. Germline assignment: CDR1 LNHDA and CDR2 SQIVND (reference sequence). This CDR3 contains 15 residues.